There are a few counts of the clone carrying this TCR beta chain. Its specificity is unknown. The source of the sample is a study of response to subunit inactivated influenza vaccine. One entry per CDR3 protein results from TCRdb running MiXCR on the RT-PCR reads. Of about 500,000 distinct CDR3 sequences listed, about 17% are singletons. The germline V gene has CDR1 SGHKS and CDR2 YYEKEE (reference sequence). Deletions cut 5 bases from V and 6 bases from J, with 15 bases between. The CDR3 sequence is 14 residues long. Study-level findings and limits: A suggestion made by the authors is that each seasonal influenza vaccination recruits few new T cells.

The sequence derives from a man aged 45 to 70 who received an inactivated influenza vaccine. The sequencing used CD4+ T cells sorted from PBMCs, collected less than 30 months after vaccination. The V and J genes are TRBV5-5 and TRBJ1-5, with D possibly matching TRBD1 (5 bases). The CDR3 DNA is TGTGCCAGCAGTGTGTGGGGGAGGGGTCAGCCCCAGCATTTT. Residues: CASSVWGRGQPQHF.